The text below deals with one TCR beta chain. The data derive from a study of T cells in Graves' hyperthyroidism and ophthalmopathy. Study information: Initial diagnosis, before any treatment, was when peripheral blood was collected.

Germline-derived CDR1 and CDR2 are MRHNA and SNTAGT. With V trimmed by 3 bases and J by 6 bases, 15 bases remained unmatched. This CDR3 is 19 amino acids long. TCR beta CDR3 region amplification was performed from RNA transcripts. First-round RT-PCR of the TCR CDR3 relied on the HTBI primer set. TCRdb independently ran MiXCR on the multiplex PCR reads; one entry per CDR3 protein. The repertoire holds around 480,000 distinct CDR3 sequences, approximately 14% seen once, with roughly 17% in the top ten. The chain employs TRBV6-4 and TRBJ2-7, with 15 bases identical to TRBD2. Sequencing was done on a sample of blood. The receptor was isolated from a woman younger than 35 with Graves' hyperthyroidism. In DNA form, the CDR3 reads TGTGCCAGCAGTGATGGACCGTGGACTAGCGGGAGGGGTCGCTGCGAGCAGTACGTC. It yields the protein CASSDGPWTSGRGRCEQYV.